The rows below give T cell receptor beta chains drawn from one sample of a study of human T cells and chemical hapten exposure. One entry per CDR3 protein results from TCRdb running MiXCR on the RACE reads. Among approximately 340,000 distinct CDR3 sequences, approximately 6.9% were seen once, and the ten largest hold about 8%. The sequencing used whole blood, collected in connection with sensitization to the hapten diphenylcyclopropenone (DPC). The receptors originated from a woman aged 18-30 years with alopecia areata. Some clones in this sample may be carry-over from other donors' samples. Each CDR3 is given with its conserved first and last residue. Fields, in order: D gene, V gene, clone size, J gene, CDR3 DNA, CDR3 protein. A D gene is named only where the DNA matches it firmly. Clone size is shown for a subset of rows, as once, few, many or a class of expanded clone.

TRBD1,TRBV28,many,TRBJ2-3,TGTGCCAGCAGTTCGGGACAGGGGTATGCAGATACGCAGTATTTT,CASSSGQGYADTQYF
-,TRBV3-1,few,TRBJ1-5,TGTGCCAGCAGCCAAGGGCAGCGCTATTCGCCCCAGCATTTT,CASSQGQRYSPQHF
-,TRBV14,few,TRBJ1-1,TGTGCCAGCAGCCAACCGGGACACCTTGACGAAGCTTTCTTT,CASSQPGHLDEAFF
TRBD1,TRBV9,-,TRBJ1-5,TGTGCCAGCAGCGTTGGGACAGATCAGCCCCAGCATTTT,CASSVGTDQPQHF
-,TRBV27,few,TRBJ2-7,TGTGCCAGCAGTTTATCGATGGGTTACGAGCAGTACTTC,CASSLSMGYEQYF
-,TRBV5-6,few,TRBJ2-3,TGTGCCAGCAGCTTGATGGTGGCAGATACGCAGTATTTT,CASSLMVADTQYF
-,TRBV7-9,few,TRBJ2-1,TGTGCCAGCAGCTTATGGGGCGATGAGCAGTTCTTC,CASSLWGDEQFF
TRBD2,TRBV4-2,few,TRBJ2-2,TGTGCCAGCAGCCAAGATGAGGAGCGGGGGGCAGCCGGGGAGCTGTTTTTT,CASSQDEERGAAGELFF
TRBD2,TRBV25-1,few,TRBJ2-1,TGTGCCAGCAGTGAATCTACTAGCGGCAATGAGCAGTTCTTC,CASSESTSGNEQFF
-,TRBV4-3,many,TRBJ2-2,TGCGCCAGCAGCCTACGCCTCTCGGGGGTTGGCACCGGGGAGCTGTTTTTT,CASSLRLSGVGTGELFF
TRBD1,TRBV5-1,many,TRBJ2-5,TGCGCCAGCAGTTACGACGGGACAGGGGGCGAAGAGACCCAGTACTTC,CASSYDGTGGEETQYF
-,TRBV12-3/TRBV12-4,-,TRBJ2-3,TGTGCCAGCAGTTTAAGGCCAGGGAGGTCAGATACGCAGTATTTT,CASSLRPGRSDTQYF
-,TRBV28,-,TRBJ2-7,TGTGCCAGCAGTGAGGGGGGTACCTACGAGCAGTACTTC,CASSEGGTYEQYF
TRBD1,TRBV29-1,-,TRBJ1-2,TGCAGCGTAGTCCCGGGACAGGGGGCGTCTAACTATGGCTACACCTTC,CSVVPGQGASNYGYTF
-,TRBV28,many,TRBJ2-7,TGTGCCAGCAGTTTATGGCCGGGGCAGGCTACCTACGAGCAGTACTTC,CASSLWPGQATYEQYF
TRBD1,TRBV29-1,-,TRBJ2-2,TGCAGCGTTGAAGCAATCGGACAGGGTGGGACCGGGGAGCTGTTTTTT,CSVEAIGQGGTGELFF